This TCR beta chain comes out of a study of low-dose radiotherapy and immunotherapy resistance in tumors. The table lists this clonotype with many counts. Germline V CDR1 and CDR2: LGHDT, YNNKEL (reference sequence). Trimming took 4 bases from V and 8 from J, leaving 6 bases between them. CDR3 length: 11 amino acids. Covering alpha and beta chains, TRAV- and TRBV-specific primers were used for the first-strand cDNA. A roughly 19-cycle PCR with a constant-region primer and V-primer adapter amplified TCRs. MiXCR was run by TCRdb on the reads, yielding one entry per CDR3 protein. Of roughly 100,000 distinct CDR3 sequences listed, 20% to 25% are singletons. Time point specified: after trial treatment. The treatment was: LDRT plus nivolumab, ipilimumab, low-dose cyclophosphamide and aspirin (RACIN trial).

Source: PBMCs, taken after low-dose radiotherapy plus immunotherapy. This sequence originates from a male donor with prostate cancer. This chain links TRBV3-1 with TRBJ2-1; D may be TRBD1 (6 bases). The CDR3 DNA follows: TGTGCCAGCAGCCGGGGGCATGAGCAGTTCTTC. This gives the protein CASSRGHEQFF.